The 31 T cell receptor beta chains listed next were all sequenced from one sample in a study of blood T cell repertoires in COVID-19. TCRdb's table, derived via immunoSEQ multiplex PCR, lists solely in-frame clones and lacks some. The sample has hundreds of thousands of clones, 70% to 90% seen once. The sequencing input was PBMCs or T cells enriched from blood (not recorded which). These receptor sequences come from a woman aged 35 to 49 who had recovered from COVID-19.

V usage is TRBV5-1 and J usage is TRBJ2-7, with 7 bases that match TRBD2. Germline CDR1 and CDR2: SGHRS and YFSETQ. The trim removed 1 base at V and 3 bases at J, leaving 4 bases unmatched. The CDR3 totals 14 residues. CDR3 nucleotides: TGCGCCAGCAGCTTGTCTAGCGGTGACTACGAGCAGTACTTC. As protein: CASSLSSGDYEQYF.

The chain combines TRBV6-4 with TRBJ1-5, with 8 bases matching TRBD1. Trimming cost V 4 bases and J 1 base; bases outside gene matches: 6. The germline gives CDR1 MRHNA, CDR2 SNTAGT. This CDR3 comprises 16 residues. Here the CDR3 reads CASSAGTGSSNQPQHF. CDR3 bases: TGTGCCAGCAGTGCCGGGACAGGTTCGAGCAATCAGCCCCAGCATTTT.

The chain is built from TRBV6-2 or TRBV6-3 and TRBJ2-7; 9 bases agree with TRBD1. The V and J ends lost 6 bases and 3 bases, in that order; junction bases with no gene match: 15. CDR3 length: 17 residues. Germline V lookup: CDR1 MNHEY, CDR2 SVGEGT. The CDR3 loop reads CASSHIGRTGVNYEQYF. In nucleotides, the CDR3 is TGTGCCAGCAGCCACATTGGGAGGACAGGGGTCAACTACGAGCAGTACTTC.

The chain joins TRBV13 to TRBJ2-7; a possible D gene is TRBD1 (6 bases). Germline-derived CDR1 and CDR2 are PRHDT and FYEKMQ (reference sequence). V lost 3 bases to trimming and J lost 4 bases, with 13 bases between them. The CDR3 totals 14 residues. CDR3 bases: TGTGCCAGCAGCTTGGGGGACAACGAGTACGAGCAGTACTTC. Translating gives CASSLGDNEYEQYF.

The V and J genes are TRBV6-6 and TRBJ2-7, with D tentatively TRBD2 (5 bases). The CDR3 spans 14 residues. Germline CDR1 reads MNHNY; CDR2 reads SVGAGI (reference sequence). Trimming took 2 bases from V and 2 from J, leaving 10 bases between them. Here the CDR3 reads CASSYPGNPYEQYF. DNA for the CDR3: TGTGCCAGCAGTTACCCGGGGAACCCCTACGAGCAGTACTTC.

This clone was detected a few times. V and J are TRBV7-9 and TRBJ2-1; 9 bases align to TRBD2. Germline V gene data show CDR1 as SEHNR and CDR2 as FQNEAQ (reference sequence). There are 15 residues in the CDR3. With V trimmed by 5 bases and J by 6 bases, 8 bases remained unmatched. CDR3 DNA sequence: TGTGCCAGCAGCCACGTCTGGACTAGCGTCAATGAGCAGTTCTTC. Translation gives CASSHVWTSVNEQFF.

The V call is TRBV3-1 (or the pseudogene TRBV3-2), the J call TRBJ1-3; no reliable D call. Trimming left V 3 bases short and J 4 bases short, with 13 bases between. The CDR3 runs 15 residues. Germline loops: CDR1 LGHDT, CDR2 YNNKEL (reference sequence). The DNA for the CDR3 is TGTGCCAGCAGCCAGGCCGGCGGGAACGGAAACACCATATATTTT. Translated: CASSQAGGNGNTIYF.

The chain uses TRBV7-2 and TRBJ1-6; 7 positions agree with TRBD1. The CDR3 consists of 15 residues. CDR1 and CDR2 from the germline V gene are SGHTA and FQGNSA. The J segment lost 7 bases and the V segment lost 5 bases, leaving 8 bases of the junction unmatched. The CDR3 here is CASSPDRRFNSPLHF. DNA for the CDR3: TGTGCCAGCAGCCCGGACAGGCGTTTCAATTCACCCCTCCACTTT.

The V gene is TRBV19, the J gene TRBJ2-6; D remains unclear. The V and J ends lost 6 bases and 0 bases respectively, with 3 bases between them. The CDR3 runs 13 residues. Germline CDR1 reads LNHDA; CDR2 reads SQIVND (reference sequence). CDR3 amino acids: CASSRSGANVLTF. CDR3 DNA: TGTGCCAGTAGCCGCTCTGGGGCCAACGTCCTGACTTTC.

The V call is TRBV9, the J call TRBJ1-2; D uncertain. Per germline, CDR1 SGDLS and CDR2 YYNGEE. CDR3 size: 14 residues. The V and J ends lost 4 bases and 2 bases respectively, with 12 bases between them. The CDR3 reads CASSWRVQNYGYTF. CDR3 nucleotide sequence: TGTGCCAGCAGCTGGCGGGTACAGAACTATGGCTACACCTTC.

The chain combines TRBV19 with TRBJ1-2; 8 nucleotides line up with TRBD1. This CDR3 region has 12 residues. CDR1 LNHDA and CDR2 SQIVND come from the germline V gene (reference sequence). V was clipped by 4 bases and J by 7 bases; unmatched bases: 2. The CDR3 DNA reads TGTGCCAGTAGTAGGACAGGGATTGGCTACACCTTC. It specifies CASSRTGIGYTF.

This chain uses TRBV19 with TRBJ1-1; TRBD1 aligns across 9 bases. The V gene end was trimmed by 6 bases and the J gene end by 1 base; junction bases not matched to a gene: 6. The CDR3 runs to 15 residues. From germline, CDR1 is LNHDA and CDR2 SQIVND (reference sequence). CDR3 region: CASRWGQGANTEAFF. DNA for the CDR3: TGTGCCAGTAGGTGGGGACAGGGCGCGAACACTGAAGCTTTCTTT.

This clone was seen more than once but under ten times. This chain uses TRBV7-8 with TRBJ2-1; 11 bases align to TRBD2. In germline, CDR1 is SGHVS, CDR2 FQNEAQ. The CDR3 length is 20 residues. V gave up 4 bases and J gave up 3 bases; unmatched junction bases: 17. The CDR3 reads CASSSPGVAGGPSIYNEQFF. DNA for the CDR3: TGTGCCAGCAGCTCTCCCGGGGTAGCGGGAGGGCCCAGCATCTACAATGAGCAGTTCTTC.

The chain joins TRBV9 to TRBJ1-3; 8 positions match TRBD1. The CDR3 runs to 18 residues. The germline V gene encodes CDR1 SGDLS and CDR2 YYNGEE. Trimming took 0 bases from V and 2 from J; bases not matched to a gene: 10. The CDR3 loop reads CASSVATQGAWTGNTIYF. The DNA of the CDR3 is TGTGCCAGCAGCGTAGCTACTCAGGGGGCTTGGACTGGAAACACCATATATTTT.

The gene calls are TRBV18 and TRBJ1-1; no definite D call. CDR3 length: 13 amino acids. Per the germline V gene, CDR1 is KGHSH and CDR2 is LQKENI. V dropped 3 bases and J dropped 7 bases, with 12 bases sitting between them. CDR3 in amino acids: CASSPSRDIEAFF. The CDR3 DNA is TGTGCCAGCTCACCTTCACGGGATATTGAAGCTTTCTTT.

This clone was detected only once. The genes are TRBV28 and TRBJ2-7, with D possibly matching TRBD2 (6 bases). Germline-derived CDR1 and CDR2 are MDHEN and SYDVKM. CDR3 size: 14 residues. The germline V and J ends were trimmed by 6 bases and 5 bases, with 17 bases remaining between them. The CDR3 region has the DNA TGTGCCAGCAGCCACCCAAGGGACTGGGACGAGCAGTACTTC. This gives the protein CASSHPRDWDEQYF.

The chain is built from TRBV4-1 and TRBJ2-1; TRBD1 might be the D (6 bases). The V end lost 0 bases, the J end lost 10 bases, and 10 bases lay between the germline ends. CDR1 and CDR2 from the germline V gene are MGHRA and YSYEKL. This CDR3 is built from 13 residues. The CDR3 region is CASSQESGAEQFF. The CDR3 nucleotides are TGCGCCAGCAGCCAAGAATCAGGGGCAGAGCAGTTCTTC.

This clone was seen a few times. The chain has TRBV29-1 and TRBJ2-7; D perhaps matches TRBD1 (6 bases). The CDR3 is 13 residues long. Germline CDR1 reads SQVTM; CDR2 reads ANQGSEA. Trimming shortened V by 4 bases and J by 0 bases, and 10 bases separated the two germline ends. The CDR3 spells CSVGQALSYEQYF. CDR3 DNA sequence: TGCAGCGTTGGACAGGCCCTCTCCTACGAGCAGTACTTC.

The chain uses TRBV7-2 and TRBJ2-1; 12 bases are a match to TRBD2. V dropped 0 bases and J dropped 1; count of bases not matched to a gene: 4. Per the germline V gene, CDR1 is SGHTA and CDR2 is FQGNSA. CDR3 length: 18 amino acids. Here the CDR3 DNA reads TGTGCCAGCAGCTTAGCCTCTAGCGGGGGGGCTTCCTACAATGAGCAGTTCTTC. It specifies CASSLASSGGASYNEQFF.

CDR3 in amino acids: CASSPYRADTGNTIYF. The DNA of the CDR3 is TGTGCCAGCTCACCCTACAGGGCGGATACTGGAAACACCATATATTTT. The V call is TRBV18, the J call TRBJ1-3, with a tentative D call TRBD1 (6 bases). The CDR3 covers 16 residues. In germline, CDR1 is KGHSH, CDR2 LQKENI. Trimming took off 3 bases at V and 2 bases at J, with 14 bases between the two ends.

This clone was recorded a few times. The chain is built from TRBV30 and TRBJ2-7; tentative D call: TRBD2 (6 bases). Germline loops: CDR1 GTSNPN, CDR2 SVGIG (reference sequence). Trimming shortened V by 4 bases and J by 1 base, and 11 bases separated the two germline ends. The CDR3 is 13 amino acids. In DNA form, the CDR3 reads TGTGCCTGGAACTCGGGGAGGTCCTACGAGCAGTACTTC. It specifies CAWNSGRSYEQYF.

The chain carries TRBV28 and TRBJ2-7; 9 bases fit TRBD1. The V segment lost 7 bases and the J segment 4 bases; nucleotides outside the gene matches: 5. Germline V CDR1 and CDR2: MDHEN, SYDVKM. This CDR3 is 13 amino acids long. CDR3 residues: CASMNRGRYEQYF. The CDR3 coding sequence is TGTGCCAGCATGAACAGGGGGCGATACGAGCAGTACTTC.

The rearrangement links TRBV28 to TRBJ1-2; the match to TRBD1 covers 7 bases. This CDR3 is 13 amino acids long. The germline V gene encodes CDR1 MDHEN and CDR2 SYDVKM. V dropped 6 bases and J dropped 8; count of bases not matched to a gene: 9. This CDR3 is CASSSGTVVGYTF. The CDR3 coding sequence is TGTGCCAGCAGCTCCGGGACAGTGGTAGGCTACACCTTC.

This chain uses TRBV7-2 with TRBJ2-7; TRBD2 is a possible D gene (5 bases). This CDR3 region has 15 residues. Germline CDR1 and CDR2: SGHTA and FQGNSA. V gave up 5 bases and J gave up 2 bases, with 16 bases separating them. In DNA form, the CDR3 reads TGTGCCAGCAGCACCTTGGACCTCGGGACCTACGAGCAGTACTTC. This gives the protein CASSTLDLGTYEQYF.

A single count supports this clone. The chain couples TRBV30 to TRBJ2-1, with 7 bases that match TRBD1. The trim removed 7 bases at V and 8 bases at J, leaving 8 bases unmatched. The V gene's germline CDR1 is GTSNPN and CDR2 SVGIG (reference sequence). The CDR3 is 12 residues long. The CDR3 spells CAFRGRGYEQFF. The DNA of the CDR3 is TGTGCCTTCCGGGGCAGGGGGTATGAGCAGTTCTTC.

This rearrangement joins TRBV10-2 to TRBJ2-2; 8 nucleotides align to TRBD2. There are 15 residues in the CDR3. The J segment lost 1 base and the V segment lost 9 bases, leaving 7 bases of the junction unmatched. Germline V gene data show CDR1 as WSHSY and CDR2 as SAAADI. The CDR3 sequence is CASRGLALNTGELFF. CDR3 coding DNA: TGCGCCAGTAGAGGACTAGCCCTGAACACCGGGGAGCTGTTTTTT.

J is TRBJ2-1 and V is TRBV9; TRBD1 aligns across 10 bases. J was trimmed by 6 bases and V by 6 bases; bases with no gene match: 21. The CDR3 sequence is 19 residues long. Per germline, CDR1 SGDLS and CDR2 YYNGEE. For the CDR3, the DNA is TGTGCCAGCACCGGCCGGGGGACAGGGGCCCCTTTTGACGGCAATGAGCAGTTCTTC. It specifies CASTGRGTGAPFDGNEQFF. Together with reference TRBV9 and TRBJ2-1, the CDR3 gives the full variable domain: DSGVTQTPKHLITATGQRVTLRCSPRSGDLSVYWYQQSLDQGLQFLIQYYNGEERAKGNILERFSAQQFPDLHSELNLSSLELGDSALYFCASTGRGTGAPFDGNEQFFGPGTRLTVL.

The chain couples TRBV6-4 to TRBJ1-1; maybe TRBD1 (5 bases). V was shortened by 6 bases and J by 1 base, with 9 bases between the two germline ends. The CDR3 is made up of 13 amino acids. CDR1 and CDR2 (germline): MRHNA, SNTAGT. CDR3 sequence reads: CASSLQENTEAFF. The CDR3 DNA sequence: TGTGCCAGCAGCTTACAGGAGAACACTGAAGCTTTCTTT.

The chain has TRBV5-6 and TRBJ1-5, with 9 bases that match TRBD1. V lost 2 bases to trimming and J lost 4 bases; unmatched junction nucleotides: 7. CDR3 length: 16 amino acids. Germline V lookup: CDR1 SGHDT, CDR2 YYEEEE. CDR3 sequence: CASSFAGTGINQPQHF. The CDR3 nucleotides are TGTGCCAGCAGCTTTGCCGGGACAGGGATAAATCAGCCCCAGCATTTT.

The sample holds one count of this clone. This sequence joins TRBV9 and TRBJ2-5, with 15 bases fitting TRBD2. Trimming at V came to 5 bases and at J to 5 bases, leaving 7 bases not matched to a gene. The germline V gene encodes CDR1 SGDLS and CDR2 YYNGEE. The CDR3 loop spans 16 amino acids. CDR3 region: CASSSGLAGGPETQYF. CDR3 sequence (DNA): TGTGCCAGCAGTTCAGGACTAGCGGGAGGGCCGGAGACCCAGTACTTC.

This chain joins TRBV7-2 and TRBJ1-1, with D hard to call. Looked up from germline, CDR1 is SGHTA and CDR2 is FQGNSA. Trimming took 8 bases from V and 1 from J, leaving 29 bases between them. The CDR3 runs 19 residues. CDR3 residues: CASRPGGSRQAYANTEAFF. The CDR3 DNA sequence: TGTGCCAGCCGCCCGGGAGGTTCGCGCCAGGCCTATGCGAACACTGAAGCTTTCTTT.